This TCR beta chain emerged from a study of early T cells in non-severe SARS-CoV-2 infection. For the study at large: The authors sequenced bulk RNA from unsorted whole blood, leaving chains unpaired. Overall study results and limits: There was a bias toward anti-spike CD8 responses in VDJdb matching, which missed private and CD4 specificities.

Separate cDNA molecules each had unique molecular identifiers attached to them. One entry per CDR3 protein results from TCRdb running MiXCR on the 5' RACE reads. The sample comprises 50,000 to 75,000 distinct CDR3 sequences, 12% of which are singletons, and approximately 1% rests with the top ten. Ten or more counts support this clonotype. Its cognate antigen is unknown. The CDR3 spans 14 residues. CDR1 is SGHVS and CDR2 is FNYEAQ in the germline V gene. Trimming cost V 4 bases and J 6 bases; bases outside gene matches: 2. The sample consisted of whole blood, taken at baseline. This TCR derives from an adult who was a healthcare worker with PCR-confirmed SARS-CoV-2 infection or an uninfected control (not recorded which). The donor label of this sample is uncertain. V and J are TRBV7-6 and TRBJ1-6, with 8 bases aligning to TRBD1. The CDR3 sequence: CASSSTGGNSPLHF. CDR3 sequence (DNA): TGTGCCAGCAGCTCTACAGGGGGTAATTCACCCCTCCACTTT.